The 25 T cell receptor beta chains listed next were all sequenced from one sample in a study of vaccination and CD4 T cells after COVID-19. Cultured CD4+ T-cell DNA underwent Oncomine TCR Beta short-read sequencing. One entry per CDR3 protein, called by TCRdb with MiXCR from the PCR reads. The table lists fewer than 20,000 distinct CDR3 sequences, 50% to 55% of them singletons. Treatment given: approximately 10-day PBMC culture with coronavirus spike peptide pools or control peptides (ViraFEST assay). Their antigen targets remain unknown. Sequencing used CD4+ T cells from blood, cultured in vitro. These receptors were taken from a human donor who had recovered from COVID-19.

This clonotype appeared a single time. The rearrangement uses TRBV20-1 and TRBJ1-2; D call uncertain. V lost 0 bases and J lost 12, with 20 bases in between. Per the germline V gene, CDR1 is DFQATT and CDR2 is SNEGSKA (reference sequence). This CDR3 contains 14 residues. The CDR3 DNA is TGCAGTGCTAGAGATCTAAGGGTTTCAGGAGGCAACACCTTC. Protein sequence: CSARDLRVSGGNTF.

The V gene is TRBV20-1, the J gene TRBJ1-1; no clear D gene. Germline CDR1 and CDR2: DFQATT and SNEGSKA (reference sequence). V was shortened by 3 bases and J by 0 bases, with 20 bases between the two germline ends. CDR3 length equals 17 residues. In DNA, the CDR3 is TGCAGTGCTAGCCGAGACTCCTCTGCACCCATGAACACTGAAGCTTTCTTT. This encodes CSASRDSSAPMNTEAFF.

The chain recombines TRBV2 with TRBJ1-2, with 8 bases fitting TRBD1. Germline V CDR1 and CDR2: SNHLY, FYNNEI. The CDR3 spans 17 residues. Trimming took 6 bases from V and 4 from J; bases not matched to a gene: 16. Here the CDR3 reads CASSKTKTNRGSYGYTF. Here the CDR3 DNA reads TGTGCCAGCAGCAAGACGAAGACCAACAGGGGGAGCTATGGCTACACCTTC.

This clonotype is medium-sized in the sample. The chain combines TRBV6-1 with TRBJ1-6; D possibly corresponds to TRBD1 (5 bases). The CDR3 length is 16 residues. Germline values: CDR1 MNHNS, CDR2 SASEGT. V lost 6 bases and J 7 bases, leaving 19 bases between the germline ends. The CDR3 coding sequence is TGTGCCAGCAGCCTAAGCCTCTCTGGGGGGAATTCACCCCTCCACTTT. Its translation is CASSLSLSGGNSPLHF.

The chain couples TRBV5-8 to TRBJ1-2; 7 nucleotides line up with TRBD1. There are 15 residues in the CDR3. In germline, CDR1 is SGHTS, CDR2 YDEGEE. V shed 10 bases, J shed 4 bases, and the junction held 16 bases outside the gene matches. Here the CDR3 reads CAGGRTGAASYGYTF. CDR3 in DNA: TGTGCCGGCGGCCGAACAGGGGCTGCGAGCTATGGCTACACCTTC.

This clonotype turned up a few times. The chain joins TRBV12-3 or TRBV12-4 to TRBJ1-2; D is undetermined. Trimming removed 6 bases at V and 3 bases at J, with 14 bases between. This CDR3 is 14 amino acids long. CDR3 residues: CASSPGLGHYGYTF. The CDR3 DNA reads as TGTGCCAGCAGCCCTGGACTGGGTCACTATGGCTACACCTTC.

Here the CDR3 reads CASKSNRAADTQYF. DNA for the CDR3: TGTGCCAGTAAAAGTAACAGGGCAGCAGATACGCAGTATTTT. This chain links TRBV19 with TRBJ2-3; D is possibly TRBD1 (6 bases). CDR1 and CDR2 from the germline V gene are LNHDA and SQIVND (reference sequence). The ends were cut back, 7 bases at V and 4 bases at J, with 15 bases in the middle. This CDR3 contains 14 residues.

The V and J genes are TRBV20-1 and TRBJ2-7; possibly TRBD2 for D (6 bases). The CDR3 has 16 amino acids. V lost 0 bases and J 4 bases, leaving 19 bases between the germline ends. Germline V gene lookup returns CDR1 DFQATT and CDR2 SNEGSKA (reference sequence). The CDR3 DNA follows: TGCAGTGCTAGAGATACCCTGAGGGCCGGGAGTTACGAGCAGTACTTC. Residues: CSARDTLRAGSYEQYF.

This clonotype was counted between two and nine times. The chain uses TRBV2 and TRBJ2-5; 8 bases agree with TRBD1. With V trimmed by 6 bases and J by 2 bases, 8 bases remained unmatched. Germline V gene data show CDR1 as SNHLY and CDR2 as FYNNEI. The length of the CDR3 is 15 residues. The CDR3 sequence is CASSGQGNLQETQYF. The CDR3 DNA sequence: TGTGCCAGCAGCGGACAGGGTAACCTACAAGAGACCCAGTACTTC.

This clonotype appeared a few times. The CDR3 loop reads CATSGMRAAAKNIQYF. CDR3 coding DNA: TGTGCCACCAGCGGAATGCGGGCAGCAGCCAAAAACATTCAGTACTTC. The gene calls are TRBV15 and TRBJ2-4; D may be TRBD2 (5 bases). Germline CDR1 reads LNHNV; CDR2 reads YYDKDF (reference sequence). V was pared by 5 bases and J by 0 bases, with 14 bases between. The CDR3 extends over 16 amino acids. The full variable domain, in which reference TRBV15 and TRBJ2-4 provide the parts outside the CDR3, is DAMVIQNPRYQVTQFGKPVTLSCSQTLNHNVMYWYQQKSSQAPKLLFHYYDKDFNNEADTPDNFQSRRPNTSFCFLDIRSPGLGDTAMYLCATSGMRAAAKNIQYFGAGTRLSVL.

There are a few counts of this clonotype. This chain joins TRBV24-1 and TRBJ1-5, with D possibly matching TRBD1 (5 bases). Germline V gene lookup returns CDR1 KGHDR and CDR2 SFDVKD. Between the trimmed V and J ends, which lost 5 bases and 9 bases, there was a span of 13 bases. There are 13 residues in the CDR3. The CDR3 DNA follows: TGTGCCACCAGTGGCAGGGACCGTACGCCCCAGCATTTT. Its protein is CATSGRDRTPQHF.

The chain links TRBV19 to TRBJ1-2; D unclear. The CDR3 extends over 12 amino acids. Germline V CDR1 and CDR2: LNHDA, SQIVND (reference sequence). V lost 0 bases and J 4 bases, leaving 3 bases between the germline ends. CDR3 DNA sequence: TGTGCCAGTAGTATAGAGGGCTATGGCTACACCTTC. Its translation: CASSIEGYGYTF.

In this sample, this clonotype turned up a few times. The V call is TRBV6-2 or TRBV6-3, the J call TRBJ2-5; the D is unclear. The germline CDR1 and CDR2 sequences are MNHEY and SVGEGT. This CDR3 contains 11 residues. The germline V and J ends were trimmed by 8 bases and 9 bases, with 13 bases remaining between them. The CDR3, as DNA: TGTGCCAGCGGAGACCCTGGACCCCAGTACTTC. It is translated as CASGDPGPQYF.

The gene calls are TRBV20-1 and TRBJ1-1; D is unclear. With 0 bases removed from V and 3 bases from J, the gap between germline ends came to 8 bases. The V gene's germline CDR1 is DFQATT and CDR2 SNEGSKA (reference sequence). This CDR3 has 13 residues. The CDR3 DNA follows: TGCAGTGCTAGAGATACCCGGGACACTGAAGCTTTCTTT. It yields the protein CSARDTRDTEAFF.

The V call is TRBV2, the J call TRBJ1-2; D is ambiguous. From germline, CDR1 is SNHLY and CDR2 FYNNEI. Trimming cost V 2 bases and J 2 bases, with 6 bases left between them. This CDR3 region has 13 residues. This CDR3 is CASSERQNYGYTF. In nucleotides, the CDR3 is TGTGCCAGCAGTGAAAGGCAGAACTATGGCTACACCTTC. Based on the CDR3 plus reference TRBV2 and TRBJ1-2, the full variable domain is EPEVTQTPSHQVTQMGQEVILRCVPISNHLYFYWYRQILGQKVEFLVSFYNNEISEKSEIFDDQFSVERPDGSNFTLKIRSTKLEDSAMYFCASSERQNYGYTFGSGTRLTVV.

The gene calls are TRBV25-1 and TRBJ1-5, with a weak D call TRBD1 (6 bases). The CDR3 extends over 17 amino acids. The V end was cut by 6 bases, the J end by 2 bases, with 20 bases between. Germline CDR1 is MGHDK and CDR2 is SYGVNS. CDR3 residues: CASRPLGAGEGNQPQHF. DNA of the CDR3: TGTGCCAGCAGACCCTTAGGGGCAGGGGAGGGCAATCAGCCCCAGCATTTT.

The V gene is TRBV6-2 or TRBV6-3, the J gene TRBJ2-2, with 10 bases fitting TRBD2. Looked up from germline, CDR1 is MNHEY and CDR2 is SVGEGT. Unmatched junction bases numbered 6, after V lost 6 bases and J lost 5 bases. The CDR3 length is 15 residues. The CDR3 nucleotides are TGTGCCAGCAGAACTAGCGGGGTGATTACCGGGGAGCTGTTTTTT. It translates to CASRTSGVITGELFF.

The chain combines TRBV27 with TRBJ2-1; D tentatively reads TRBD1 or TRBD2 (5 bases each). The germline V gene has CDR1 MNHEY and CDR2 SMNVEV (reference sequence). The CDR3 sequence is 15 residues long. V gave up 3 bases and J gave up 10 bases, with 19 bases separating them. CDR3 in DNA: TGTGCCAGCAGTTTCTTGGGACGGCCCGGGGTAGAGCAGTTCTTC. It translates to CASSFLGRPGVEQFF.

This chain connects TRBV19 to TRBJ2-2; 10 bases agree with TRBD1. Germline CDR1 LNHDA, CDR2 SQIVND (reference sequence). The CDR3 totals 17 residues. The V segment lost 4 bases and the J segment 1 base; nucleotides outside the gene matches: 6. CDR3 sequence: CASSKGDRGGNTGELFF. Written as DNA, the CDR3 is TGTGCCAGTAGTAAAGGGGACAGGGGAGGGAACACCGGGGAGCTGTTTTTT.

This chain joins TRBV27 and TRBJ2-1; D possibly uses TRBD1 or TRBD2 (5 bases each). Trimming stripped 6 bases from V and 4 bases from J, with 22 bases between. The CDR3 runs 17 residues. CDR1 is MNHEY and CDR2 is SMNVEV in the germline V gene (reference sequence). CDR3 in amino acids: CASRGRIGFGDYNEQFF. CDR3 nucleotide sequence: TGTGCCAGCAGGGGGCGGATCGGGTTCGGGGATTACAATGAGCAGTTCTTC.

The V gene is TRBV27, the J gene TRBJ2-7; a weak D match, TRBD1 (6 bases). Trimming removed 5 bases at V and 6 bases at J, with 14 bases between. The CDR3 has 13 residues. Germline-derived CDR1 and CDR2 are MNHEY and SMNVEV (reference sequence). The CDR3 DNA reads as TGTGCCAGCAGTGGGCGACAGGTGGGCGAGCAGTACTTC. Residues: CASSGRQVGEQYF.

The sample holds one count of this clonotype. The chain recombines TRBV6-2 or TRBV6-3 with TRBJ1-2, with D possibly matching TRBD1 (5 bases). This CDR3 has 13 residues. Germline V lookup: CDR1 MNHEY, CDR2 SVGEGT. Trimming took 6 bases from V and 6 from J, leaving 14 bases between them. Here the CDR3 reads CASSPRDRDGYTF. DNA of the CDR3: TGTGCCAGCAGCCCCCGGGACCGAGATGGCTACACCTTC.

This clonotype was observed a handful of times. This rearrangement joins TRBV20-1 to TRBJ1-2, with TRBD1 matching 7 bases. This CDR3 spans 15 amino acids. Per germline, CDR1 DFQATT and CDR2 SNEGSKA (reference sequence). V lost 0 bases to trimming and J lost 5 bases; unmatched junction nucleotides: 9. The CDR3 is CSARDRGAGGYGYTF. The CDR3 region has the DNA TGCAGTGCTAGAGATCGAGGGGCAGGGGGATATGGCTACACCTTC.

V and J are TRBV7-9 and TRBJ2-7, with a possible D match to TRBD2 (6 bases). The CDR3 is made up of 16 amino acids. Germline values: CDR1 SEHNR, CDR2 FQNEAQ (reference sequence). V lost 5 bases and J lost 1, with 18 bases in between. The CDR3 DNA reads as TGTGCCAGCAGCCCGACGGGGCGGGGACGGTCCTACGAGCAGTACTTC. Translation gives CASSPTGRGRSYEQYF. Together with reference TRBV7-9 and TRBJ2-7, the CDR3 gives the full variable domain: DTGVSQNPRHKITKRGQNVTFRCDPISEHNRLYWYRQTLGQGPEFLTYFQNEAQLEKSRLLSDRFSAERPKGSFSTLEIQRTEQGDSAMYLCASSPTGRGRSYEQYFGPGTRLTVT.

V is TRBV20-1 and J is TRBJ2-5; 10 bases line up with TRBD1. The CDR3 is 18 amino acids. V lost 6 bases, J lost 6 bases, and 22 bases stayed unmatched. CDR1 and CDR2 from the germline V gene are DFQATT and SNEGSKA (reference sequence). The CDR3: CSAIATGGGKGPKQTQYF. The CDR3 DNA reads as TGCAGTGCAATTGCGACAGGGGGCGGAAAGGGGCCTAAACAGACCCAGTACTTC.